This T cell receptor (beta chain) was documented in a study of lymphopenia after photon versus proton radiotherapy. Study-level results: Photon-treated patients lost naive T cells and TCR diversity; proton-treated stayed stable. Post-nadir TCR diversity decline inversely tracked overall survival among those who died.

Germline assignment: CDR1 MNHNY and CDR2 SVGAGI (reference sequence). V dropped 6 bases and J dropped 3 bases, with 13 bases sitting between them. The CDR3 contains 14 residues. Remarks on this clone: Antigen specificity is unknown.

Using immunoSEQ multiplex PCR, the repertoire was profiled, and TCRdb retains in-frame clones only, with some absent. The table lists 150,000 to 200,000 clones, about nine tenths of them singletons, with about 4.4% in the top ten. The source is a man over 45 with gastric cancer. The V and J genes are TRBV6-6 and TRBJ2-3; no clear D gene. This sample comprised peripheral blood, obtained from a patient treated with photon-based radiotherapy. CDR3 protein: CASSQDQRTDTQYF. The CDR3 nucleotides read TGTGCCAGCAGCCAAGATCAACGGACAGATACGCAGTATTTT.